Following are 10 T cell receptor beta chains from one sample sequenced in a study of Graves' ophthalmopathy and Graves' hyperthyroidism. For repertoire sequencing, the TCR beta CDR3 regions were amplified from RNA transcripts. Following a first-round RT-PCR that used HTBI primers, a second-round multiplex PCR was carried out. One entry per CDR3 protein, called by TCRdb with MiXCR from the multiplex PCR reads. The top ten hold roughly 45% of the sample, which has about 740,000 distinct CDR3 sequences, roughly 41% seen once. The material sequenced was peripheral blood. The receptors originated from an adult man with Graves' ophthalmopathy.

This chain uses TRBV20-1 with TRBJ2-7, with 8 bases identical to TRBD1. This CDR3 contains 13 residues. The germline CDR1 and CDR2 sequences are DFQATT and SNEGSKA (reference sequence). Trimming took 5 bases from V and 3 from J; bases not matched to a gene: 6. The DNA of the CDR3 is TGCAGTGCTGAGGACAGGGAAGGCTACGAGCAGTACTTC. It encodes CSAEDREGYEQYF.

The chain recombines TRBV7-2 with TRBJ1-4; 7 bases are a match to TRBD1. Trimming removed 6 bases from V and 1 base from J; junction bases left unmatched: 5. The CDR3 extends over 15 amino acids. The germline V gene encodes CDR1 SGHTA and CDR2 FQGNSA. The CDR3 protein is CASRPRGGTNEKLFF. The CDR3 nucleotides read TGTGCCAGCAGGCCCAGGGGGGGAACTAATGAAAAACTGTTTTTT.

With respect to this clonotype: A junction boundary mismatches the germline segment, possibly from a read error. The chain is built from TRBV24-1 and TRBJ1-5; 8 positions match TRBD1. Germline lookup yields CDR1 KGHDR and CDR2 SFDVKD. The CDR3 is 14 residues long. The CDR3 sequence: CASSFGQGPQPQHF. The DNA for the CDR3 is TGTGCCAGCAGTTTTGGACAGGGCCCCCAGCCCCAGCATTTT.

The chain recombines TRBV5-5 with TRBJ1-1; maybe TRBD1 (5 bases). The germline CDR1 and CDR2 sequences are SGHKS and YYEKEE (reference sequence). V lost 4 bases, J lost 5 bases, and 12 bases lay in between. The CDR3 is made up of 13 amino acids. The chain's CDR3 is CASSPRGRTEAFF. The CDR3 bases are TGTGCCAGCAGCCCGCGGGGCAGAACTGAAGCTTTCTTT.

The chain combines TRBV20-1 with TRBJ1-1; 8 nucleotides agree with TRBD1. This CDR3 region has 15 residues. V lost 4 bases, J lost 5 bases, and 12 bases stayed unmatched. Germline V lookup: CDR1 DFQATT, CDR2 SNEGSKA (reference sequence). The CDR3 loop reads CSAKRAGGGGTEAFF. The CDR3 region has the DNA TGCAGTGCTAAGAGAGCAGGGGGCGGTGGGACTGAAGCTTTCTTT.

This clonotype was seen more than once but under ten times. The CDR3 reads CASSFGSESYEQYF. The CDR3, as DNA: TGTGCCAGCAGCTTTGGCAGCGAGTCCTACGAGCAGTACTTC. The rearrangement links TRBV7-9 to TRBJ2-7; D not resolved. The V end lost 3 bases, the J end lost 1 base, and 10 bases lay between the germline ends. The CDR3 is 14 residues long. CDR1 and CDR2 from the germline V gene are SEHNR and FQNEAQ (reference sequence).

This clonotype was recorded many times. The CDR3 sequence: CSASEADSYEQYF. The CDR3 coding sequence is TGCAGTGCTAGTGAGGCCGACTCCTACGAGCAGTACTTC. This chain links TRBV20-1 with TRBJ2-7; D not resolved. Trimming cost V 3 bases and J 0 bases, with 9 bases left between them. This CDR3 comprises 13 residues. Germline CDR1 is DFQATT and CDR2 is SNEGSKA (reference sequence).

This clonotype has just a few counts. The V and J genes are TRBV6-4 and TRBJ1-4; D is ambiguous. The CDR3 loop spans 13 amino acids. Germline lookup yields CDR1 MRHNA and CDR2 SNTAGT. Trimming shortened V by 4 bases and J by 4 bases, and 7 bases separated the two germline ends. CDR3 residues: CASSGNSNEKLFF. CDR3 in DNA: TGTGCCAGCAGTGGAAACAGTAATGAAAAACTGTTTTTT.

V is TRBV28 and J is TRBJ2-5, with D possibly matching TRBD1 (6 bases). Germline V CDR1 and CDR2: MDHEN, SYDVKM. Trimming took off 7 bases at V and 5 bases at J, with 20 bases between the two ends. This CDR3 contains 15 residues. The CDR3, as DNA: TGTGCCAGCAATGACCCCAGGGGATCCGTGGAGACCCAGTACTTC. Residues: CASNDPRGSVETQYF. Together with reference TRBV28 and TRBJ2-5, the CDR3 gives the full variable domain: DVKVTQSSRYLVKRTGEKVFLECVQDMDHENMFWYRQDPGLGLRLIYFSYDVKMKEKGDIPEGYSVSREKKERFSLILESASTNQTSMYLCASNDPRGSVETQYFGPGTRLLVL.

This clonotype was observed many times. The chain carries TRBV7-2 and TRBJ1-2; D not certain. Deletions cut 0 bases from V and 6 bases from J, with 11 bases between. This CDR3 comprises 14 residues. CDR1 is SGHTA and CDR2 is FQGNSA in the germline V gene. The CDR3 DNA is TGTGCCAGCAGCTTAGCGTCCGGCGCGGATGGCTACACCTTC. Translated: CASSLASGADGYTF.